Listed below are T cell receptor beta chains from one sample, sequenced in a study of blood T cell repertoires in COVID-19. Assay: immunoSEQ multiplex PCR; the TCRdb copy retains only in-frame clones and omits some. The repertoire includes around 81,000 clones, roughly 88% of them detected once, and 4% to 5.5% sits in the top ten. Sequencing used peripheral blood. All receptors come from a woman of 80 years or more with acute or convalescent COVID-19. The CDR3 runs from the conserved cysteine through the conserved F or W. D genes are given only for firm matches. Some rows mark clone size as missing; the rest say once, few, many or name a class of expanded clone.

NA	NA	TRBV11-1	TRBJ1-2	CASSLTASNYGYTF	TGTGCCAGCAGCCTTACAGCCTCTAACTATGGCTACACCTTC
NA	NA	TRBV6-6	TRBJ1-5	CASPSEVGNQPQHF	TGTGCCAGCCCGTCCGAGGTGGGCAATCAGCCCCAGCATTTT
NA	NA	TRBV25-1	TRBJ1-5	CASSDRGQPQHF	TGTGCCAGCAGTGATCGGGGTCAGCCCCAGCATTTT
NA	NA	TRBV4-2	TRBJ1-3	CASSQEEGDPGNTIYF	TGTGCCAGCAGCCAAGAGGAAGGGGATCCTGGAAACACCATATATTTT
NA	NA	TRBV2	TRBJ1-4	CASNSREAEKLFF	TGTGCCAGCAATTCCAGGGAGGCTGAAAAACTGTTTTTT
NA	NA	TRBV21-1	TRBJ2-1	CASSKGGGGAGNYNEQFF	TGTGCCAGCAGCAAAGGAGGTGGAGGTGCGGGGAACTACAATGAGCAGTTCTTC
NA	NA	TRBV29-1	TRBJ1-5	CSVSGGNQPQHF	TGCAGCGTTAGCGGTGGCAATCAGCCCCAGCATTTT
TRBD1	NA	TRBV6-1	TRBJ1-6	CASSEGGGTGNSPLHF	TGTGCCAGCAGTGAGGGTGGCGGGACAGGGAATTCACCCCTCCACTTT
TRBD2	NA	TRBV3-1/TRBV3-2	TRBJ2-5	CASSQELRGMETQYF	TGTGCCAGCAGCCAGGAATTGCGGGGGATGGAGACCCAGTACTTC
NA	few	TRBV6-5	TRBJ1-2	CASSYARREGYTF	TGTGCCAGCAGTTACGCCCGACGGGAAGGCTACACCTTC
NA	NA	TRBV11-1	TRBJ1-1	CASSQGLGVKEAFF	TGTGCCAGCAGCCAGGGCCTGGGCGTGAAGGAAGCTTTCTTT
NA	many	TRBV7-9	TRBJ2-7	CASTPPLGERKQGGKTHEQYF	TGTGCCAGCACCCCACCCCTGGGAGAGCGTAAACAGGGTGGGAAAACCCACGAGCAGTACTTC
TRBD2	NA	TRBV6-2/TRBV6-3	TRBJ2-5	CASSYPSGGLQETQYF	TGTGCCAGCAGTTACCCTAGCGGGGGCCTCCAAGAGACCCAGTACTTC
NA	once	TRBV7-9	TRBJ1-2	CASSPDYGYTF	TGTGCCAGCAGCCCAGACTATGGCTACACCTTC
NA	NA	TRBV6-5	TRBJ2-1	CASSRGGDEQFF	TGTGCCAGCAGCAGGGGTGGGGATGAGCAGTTCTTC
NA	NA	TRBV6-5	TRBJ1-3	CASSPTDGRPGIYF	TGTGCCAGCAGTCCAACCGACGGCCGGCCAGGCATATATTTT
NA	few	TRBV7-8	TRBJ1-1	CASSLAQWNTEAFF	TGTGCCAGCAGCTTAGCACAGTGGAACACTGAAGCTTTCTTT
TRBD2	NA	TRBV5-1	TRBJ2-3	CASRASGEPTDTQYF	TGCGCCAGCAGGGCTAGCGGGGAGCCTACAGATACGCAGTATTTT
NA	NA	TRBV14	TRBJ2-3	CASSQDQVAGKQYF	TGTGCCAGCAGCCAAGATCAAGTAGCAGGGAAACAGTATTTT
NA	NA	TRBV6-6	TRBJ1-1	CASSYPRAGAGRAFF	TGTGCCAGCAGTTACCCGAGGGCGGGGGCAGGGAGAGCTTTCTTT
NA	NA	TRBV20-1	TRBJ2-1	CSARRNNEQFF	TGCAGTGCTAGGCGAAACAATGAGCAGTTCTTC
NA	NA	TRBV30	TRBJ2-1	CACQRGSHNEQFF	TGTGCCTGCCAGAGGGGGAGTCACAATGAGCAGTTCTTC
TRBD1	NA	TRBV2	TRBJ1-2	CASSRQGRTNYGYTF	TGTGCCAGCAGTCGACAGGGGCGGACTAACTATGGCTACACCTTC
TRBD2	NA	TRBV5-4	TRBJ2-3	CASSPEERGGGTDTQYF	TGTGCCAGCAGCCCCGAGGAGAGGGGAGGGGGCACAGATACGCAGTATTTT
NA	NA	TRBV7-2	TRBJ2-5	CASSRWAETQYF	TGTGCCAGCAGTCGGTGGGCGGAGACCCAGTACTTC
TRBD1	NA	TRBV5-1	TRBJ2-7	CASSRSGQGAYNEQYF	TGCGCCAGCAGCCGAAGCGGACAGGGGGCATATAACGAGCAGTACTTC
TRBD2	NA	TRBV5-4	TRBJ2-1	CASTRGGVTYNEQFF	TGTGCCAGCACCCGCGGGGGGGTCACCTACAATGAGCAGTTCTTC
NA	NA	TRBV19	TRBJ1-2	CASSAGNRYGYTF	TGTGCCAGTAGCGCCGGGAACAGATACGGCTACACCTTC
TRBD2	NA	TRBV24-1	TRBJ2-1	CATSAGLADSYNEQFF	TGTGCCACCAGCGCGGGACTAGCGGACTCCTACAATGAGCAGTTCTTC
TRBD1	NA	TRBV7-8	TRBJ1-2	CASSLVSGTGFFLGGYTF	TGTGCCAGCAGCTTAGTTTCCGGGACAGGGTTTTTCTTGGGGGGCTACACCTTC
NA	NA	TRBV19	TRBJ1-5	CASSSSRSNQPQHF	TGTGCCAGTAGTAGTTCGCGGAGCAATCAGCCCCAGCATTTT
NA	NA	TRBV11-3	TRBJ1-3	CASSHTEGNTIYF	TGTGCCAGCAGCCACACGGAGGGAAACACCATATATTTT
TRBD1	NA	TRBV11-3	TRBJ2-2	CASSRGGQGNGELFF	TGTGCCAGCAGCCGGGGTGGACAGGGAAACGGGGAGCTGTTTTTT
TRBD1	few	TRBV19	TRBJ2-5	CASSIMTGFQETQYF	TGTGCCAGTAGTATCATGACAGGGTTCCAAGAGACCCAGTACTTC
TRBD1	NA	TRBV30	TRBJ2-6	CAWSGTGAGANVLTF	TGTGCCTGGAGTGGAACAGGGGCTGGGGCCAACGTCCTGACTTTC
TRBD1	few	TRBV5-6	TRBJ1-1	CASSRGQGAPAFF	TGTGCCAGCAGCCGGGGACAGGGGGCGCCGGCTTTCTTT
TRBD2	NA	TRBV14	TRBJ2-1	CASSQAGLAGGRSSYNEQFF	TGTGCCAGCAGCCAAGCGGGACTAGCGGGGGGAAGGAGCTCCTACAATGAGCAGTTCTTC
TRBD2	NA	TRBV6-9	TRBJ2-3	CASLLRDYHTDTQYF	TGTGCCAGCCTCCTCCGGGACTACCACACAGATACGCAGTATTTT
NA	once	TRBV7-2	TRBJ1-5	CASSLGSWEGSNQPQHF	TGTGCCAGCAGCTTAGGCTCCTGGGAGGGAAGCAATCAGCCCCAGCATTTT
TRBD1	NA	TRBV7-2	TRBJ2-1	CASSSAGTDFYNEQFF	TGTGCCAGCAGCTCGGCCGGGACAGATTTTTACAATGAGCAGTTCTTC
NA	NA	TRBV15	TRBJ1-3	CATSRGYSSGNTIYF	TGTGCCACCAGCAGAGGATACAGCTCTGGAAACACCATATATTTT
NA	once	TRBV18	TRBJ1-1	CASSAGTTEAFF	TGTGCCAGCTCAGCGGGGACCACTGAAGCTTTCTTT
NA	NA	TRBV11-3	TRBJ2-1	CASSLDLTHEQFF	TGTGCCAGCAGCTTAGATCTCACTCATGAGCAGTTCTTC
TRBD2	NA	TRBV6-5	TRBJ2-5	CASRASGNGETQYF	TGTGCCAGCAGGGCTAGCGGGAACGGTGAGACCCAGTACTTC
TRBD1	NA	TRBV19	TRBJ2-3	CASSLDRGTDTQYF	TGTGCCAGTAGTCTGGACAGGGGGACAGATACGCAGTATTTT